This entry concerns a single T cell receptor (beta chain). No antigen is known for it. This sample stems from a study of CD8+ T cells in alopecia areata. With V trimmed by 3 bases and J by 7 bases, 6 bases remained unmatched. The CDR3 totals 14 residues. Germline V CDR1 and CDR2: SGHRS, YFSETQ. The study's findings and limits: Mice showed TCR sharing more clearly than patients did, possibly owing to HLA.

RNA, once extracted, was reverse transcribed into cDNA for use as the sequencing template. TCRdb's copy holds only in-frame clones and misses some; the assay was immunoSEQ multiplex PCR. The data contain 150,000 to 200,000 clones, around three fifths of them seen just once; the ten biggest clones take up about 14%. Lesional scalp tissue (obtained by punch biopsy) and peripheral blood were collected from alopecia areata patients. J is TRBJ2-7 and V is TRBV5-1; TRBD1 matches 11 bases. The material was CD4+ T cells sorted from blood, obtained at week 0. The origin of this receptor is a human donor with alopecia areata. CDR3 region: CASSSGQGEREQYF. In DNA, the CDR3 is TGCGCCAGCAGCTCGGGACAGGGGGAGAGGGAGCAGTACTTC.